The entry below describes one T cell receptor (beta chain). Clones were sequenced by immunoSEQ multiplex PCR, and TCRdb holds only the in-frame ones, with some missing. The sample holds 70,000 or so clones, over 85% seen once. This sample is drawn from a study of blood T cell repertoires in COVID-19. On the study more broadly: The cDNA or gDNA used as material had been derived from T cells, B-cell-depleted T cells, or PBMCs.

Germline assignment: CDR1 SQVTM and CDR2 ANQGSEA. CDR3 length: 14 amino acids. V lost 6 bases to trimming and J lost 1 base; unmatched junction nucleotides: 6. Sequencing input: peripheral blood. The clonotype originates from a human donor in a cohort sampled during active COVID-19. The rearrangement joins TRBV29-1 to TRBJ2-3; 8 bases match TRBD1. The chain's CDR3 is CSVWPGQGTDTQYF. CDR3 DNA sequence: TGCAGCGTCTGGCCGGGACAGGGCACAGATACGCAGTATTTT.